Following are 5 T cell receptor beta chains from one sample sequenced in a study of blood T cell repertoires in COVID-19 (dated by TCRdb to 2020 to 2021). Libraries were constructed by the immunoSEQ multiplex PCR assay. Sourced from immuneACCESS, this table was stored by TCRdb with only in-frame sequences that have V and J called. A share of the clones is absent; for the studies checked, an unresolved V gene accounts for under half, and the remainder has no known explanation. The sample contains roughly 200,000 clones, over 80% of them found a single time. Around 7% of the sample is taken by the ten largest. Sequenced material: peripheral blood. The receptors come from a woman between 40 and 50 years old with COVID-19, enrolled during active disease.

This sequence joins TRBV5-5 and TRBJ1-2; perhaps TRBD1 as D (6 bases). Germline V gene lookup returns CDR1 SGHKS and CDR2 YYEKEE (reference sequence). This CDR3 is built from 15 residues. Trimming cost V 6 bases and J 8 bases, with 23 bases left between them. CDR3 residues: CASTVTGIQLGGYTF. The CDR3 bases are TGTGCCAGCACCGTAACAGGGATCCAATTGGGAGGCTACACCTTC.

The V and J genes are TRBV5-4 and TRBJ1-2; 12 bases match TRBD1. CDR1 and CDR2 (germline): SGHNT, YYREEE (reference sequence). This CDR3 is 15 amino acids long. V lost 3 bases to trimming and J lost 4 bases; unmatched junction nucleotides: 4. The CDR3 protein is CASSSGQGALYGYTF. CDR3 coding DNA: TGTGCCAGCAGCTCGGGACAGGGGGCACTCTATGGCTACACCTTC.

This clone was recorded once. V and J are TRBV6-1 and TRBJ1-2; TRBD1 matches at 8 bases. Per the germline V gene, CDR1 is MNHNS and CDR2 is SASEGT. CDR3 length: 13 amino acids. V gave up 3 bases and J gave up 4 bases; unmatched junction bases: 1. The CDR3: CASSEDRAYGYTF. The CDR3 DNA follows: TGTGCCAGCAGTGAGGACAGGGCCTATGGCTACACCTTC.

This chain joins TRBV5-6 and TRBJ2-3; D may be TRBD2 (5 bases). Trimming took off 1 base at V and 2 bases at J, with 8 bases between the two ends. The germline V gene has CDR1 SGHDT and CDR2 YYEEEE. The CDR3 totals 14 residues. CDR3 nucleotide sequence: TGTGCCAGCAGCTTGAGCGGATACACAGATACGCAGTATTTT. Encoded protein: CASSLSGYTDTQYF.

The chain employs TRBV5-1 and TRBJ2-1; TRBD1 aligns across 7 bases. The CDR3 sequence is 14 residues long. With 6 bases clipped from V and 5 bases from J, the junction kept 8 bases outside the gene matches. Germline CDR1 reads SGHRS; CDR2 reads YFSETQ. DNA for the CDR3: TGCGCCAGCACCACCGAGACAGGGCACAATGAGCAGTTCTTC. It specifies CASTTETGHNEQFF.